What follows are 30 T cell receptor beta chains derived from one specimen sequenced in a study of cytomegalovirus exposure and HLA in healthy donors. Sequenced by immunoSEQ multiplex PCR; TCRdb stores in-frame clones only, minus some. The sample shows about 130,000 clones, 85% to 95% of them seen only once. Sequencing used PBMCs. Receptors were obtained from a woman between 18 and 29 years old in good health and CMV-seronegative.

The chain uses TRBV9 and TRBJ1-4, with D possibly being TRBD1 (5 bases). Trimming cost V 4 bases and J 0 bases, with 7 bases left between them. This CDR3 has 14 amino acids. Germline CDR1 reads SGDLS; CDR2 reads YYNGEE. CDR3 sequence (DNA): TGTGCCAGCAGCTGGGACTCAACTAATGAAAAACTGTTTTTT. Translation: CASSWDSTNEKLFF.

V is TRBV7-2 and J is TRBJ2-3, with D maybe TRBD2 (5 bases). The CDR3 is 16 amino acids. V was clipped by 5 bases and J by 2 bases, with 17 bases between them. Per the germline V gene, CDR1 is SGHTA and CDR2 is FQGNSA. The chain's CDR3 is CASSTLAVTFTDTQYF. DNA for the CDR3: TGTGCCAGCAGCACCCTAGCAGTTACCTTCACAGATACGCAGTATTTT.

The CDR3 DNA follows: TGTGCCAGTAGACCTATTGAGGGTGGCGAGCAGTACTTC. As protein: CASRPIEGGEQYF. The V gene is TRBV19, the J gene TRBJ2-7; D might be TRBD2 (5 bases). Germline CDR1 and CDR2: LNHDA and SQIVND (reference sequence). Trimming pared 6 bases from V and 6 bases from J, leaving 15 bases between. The length of the CDR3 is 13 residues.

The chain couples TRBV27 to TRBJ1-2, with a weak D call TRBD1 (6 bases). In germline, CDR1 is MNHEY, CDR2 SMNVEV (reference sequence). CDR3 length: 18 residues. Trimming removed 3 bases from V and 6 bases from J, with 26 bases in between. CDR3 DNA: TGTGCCAGCAGTTTGGAGGGGGGGCGAGGGCCGCTCTACAATGGCTACACCTTC. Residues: CASSLEGGRGPLYNGYTF.

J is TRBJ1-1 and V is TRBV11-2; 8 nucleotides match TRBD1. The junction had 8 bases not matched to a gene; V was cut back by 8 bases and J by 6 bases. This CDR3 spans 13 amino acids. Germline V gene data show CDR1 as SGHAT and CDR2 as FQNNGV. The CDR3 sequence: CASGQGMVSEAFF. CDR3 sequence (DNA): TGTGCCAGCGGACAGGGTATGGTGTCTGAAGCTTTCTTT.

This CDR3 is CAIRDSGVGNEKLFF. The CDR3 coding sequence is TGTGCCATCAGGGACTCGGGGGTCGGAAATGAAAAACTGTTTTTT. The chain uses TRBV10-3 and TRBJ1-4; perhaps TRBD1 as D (5 bases). The CDR3 is made up of 15 amino acids. Germline-derived CDR1 and CDR2 are ENHRY and SYGVKD. V was cut by 6 bases and J by 5 bases, with 16 bases left in between.

The CDR3: CASRSGTTGELFF. The CDR3 nucleotides read TGTGCCAGCAGGAGCGGGACGACCGGGGAGCTGTTTTTT. The chain is built from TRBV7-3 and TRBJ2-2, with TRBD2 matching over 7 bases. After removal of 6 bases from V and 5 bases from J, the junction contained 3 bases not matched to a gene. This CDR3 has 13 amino acids. Germline-derived CDR1 and CDR2 are SGHTA and FQGTGA.

CDR3 residues: CASSLKREGRNEQFF. CDR3 in DNA: TGTGCCAGCAGCTTAAAACGGGAGGGCCGTAATGAGCAGTTCTTC. The rearrangement uses TRBV7-3 and TRBJ2-1; 8 nucleotides align to TRBD2. V lost 1 base, J lost 7 bases, and 6 bases stayed unmatched. The germline gives CDR1 SGHTA, CDR2 FQGTGA. This CDR3 spans 15 amino acids.

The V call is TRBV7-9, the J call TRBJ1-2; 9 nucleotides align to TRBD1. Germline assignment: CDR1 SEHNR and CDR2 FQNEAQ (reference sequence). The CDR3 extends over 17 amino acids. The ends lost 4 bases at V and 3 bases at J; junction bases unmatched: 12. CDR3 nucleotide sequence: TGTGCCAGCAGCTCCAGGACAGGGGTTGAGGGGCACTATGGCTACACCTTC. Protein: CASSSRTGVEGHYGYTF.

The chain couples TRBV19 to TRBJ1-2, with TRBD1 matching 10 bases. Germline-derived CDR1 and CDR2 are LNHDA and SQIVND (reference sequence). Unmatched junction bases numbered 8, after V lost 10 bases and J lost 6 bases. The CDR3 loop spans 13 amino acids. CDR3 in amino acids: CATADRGHHGYTF. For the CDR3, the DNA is TGTGCCACTGCAGACAGGGGGCATCATGGCTACACCTTC.

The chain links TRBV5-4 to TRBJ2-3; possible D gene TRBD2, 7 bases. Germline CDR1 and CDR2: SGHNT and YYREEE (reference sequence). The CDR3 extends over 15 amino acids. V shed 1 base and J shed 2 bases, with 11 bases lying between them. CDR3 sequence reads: CASSLRAGATDTQYF. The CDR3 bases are TGTGCCAGCAGCTTGCGGGCGGGGGCCACAGATACGCAGTATTTT.

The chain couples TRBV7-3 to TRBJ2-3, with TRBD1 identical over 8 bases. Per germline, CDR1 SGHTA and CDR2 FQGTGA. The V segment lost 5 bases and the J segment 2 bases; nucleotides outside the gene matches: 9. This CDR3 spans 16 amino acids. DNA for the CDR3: TGTGCCAGCAGCGTTGCCCCGACAGGGGCCACAGATACGCAGTATTTT. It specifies CASSVAPTGATDTQYF.

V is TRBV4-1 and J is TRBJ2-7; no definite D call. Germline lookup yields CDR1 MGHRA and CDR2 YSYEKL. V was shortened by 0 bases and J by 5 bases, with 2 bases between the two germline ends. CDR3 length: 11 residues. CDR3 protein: CASSQDDEQYF. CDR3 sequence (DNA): TGCGCCAGCAGCCAAGACGACGAGCAGTACTTC.

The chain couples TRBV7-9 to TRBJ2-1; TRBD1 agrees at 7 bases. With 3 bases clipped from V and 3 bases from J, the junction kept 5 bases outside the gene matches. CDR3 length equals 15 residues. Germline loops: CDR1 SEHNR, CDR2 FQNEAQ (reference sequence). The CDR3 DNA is TGTGCCAGCAGCTTTAACAGGGGATACTACAATGAGCAGTTCTTC. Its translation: CASSFNRGYYNEQFF. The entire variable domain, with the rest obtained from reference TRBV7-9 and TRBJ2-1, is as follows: DTGVSQNPRHKITKRGQNVTFRCDPISEHNRLYWYRQTLGQGPEFLTYFQNEAQLEKSRLLSDRFSAERPKGSFSTLEIQRTEQGDSAMYLCASSFNRGYYNEQFFGPGTRLTVL.

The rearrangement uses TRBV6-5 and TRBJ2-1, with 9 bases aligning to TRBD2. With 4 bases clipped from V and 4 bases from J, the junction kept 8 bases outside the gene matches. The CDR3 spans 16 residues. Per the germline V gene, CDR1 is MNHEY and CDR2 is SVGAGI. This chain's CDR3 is CASSSKGLARYNEQFF. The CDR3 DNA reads TGTGCCAGCAGTTCAAAAGGACTAGCGAGGTACAATGAGCAGTTCTTC.

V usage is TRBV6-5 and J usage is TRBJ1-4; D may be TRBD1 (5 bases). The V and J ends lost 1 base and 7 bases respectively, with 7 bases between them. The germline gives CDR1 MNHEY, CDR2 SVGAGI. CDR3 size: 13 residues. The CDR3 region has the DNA TGTGCCAGCAGTTACTGGGGCAGTGAAAAACTGTTTTTT. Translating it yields CASSYWGSEKLFF.

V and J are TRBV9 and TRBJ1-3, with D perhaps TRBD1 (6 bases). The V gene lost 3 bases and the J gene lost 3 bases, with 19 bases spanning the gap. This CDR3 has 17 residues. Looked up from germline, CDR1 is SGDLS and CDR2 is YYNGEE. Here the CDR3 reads CASSAPGGGGVGNTIYF. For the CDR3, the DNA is TGTGCCAGCAGCGCGCCCGGAGGTGGGGGCGTTGGAAACACCATATATTTT. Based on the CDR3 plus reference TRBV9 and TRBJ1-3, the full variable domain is DSGVTQTPKHLITATGQRVTLRCSPRSGDLSVYWYQQSLDQGLQFLIQYYNGEERAKGNILERFSAQQFPDLHSELNLSSLELGDSALYFCASSAPGGGGVGNTIYFGEGSWLTVV.

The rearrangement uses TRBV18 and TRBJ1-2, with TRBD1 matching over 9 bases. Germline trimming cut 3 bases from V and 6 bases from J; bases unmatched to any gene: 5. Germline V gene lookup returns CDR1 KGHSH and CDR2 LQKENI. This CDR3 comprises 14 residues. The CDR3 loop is CASSPGTGRDGYTF. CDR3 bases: TGTGCCAGCTCACCCGGGACAGGGAGGGATGGCTACACCTTC.

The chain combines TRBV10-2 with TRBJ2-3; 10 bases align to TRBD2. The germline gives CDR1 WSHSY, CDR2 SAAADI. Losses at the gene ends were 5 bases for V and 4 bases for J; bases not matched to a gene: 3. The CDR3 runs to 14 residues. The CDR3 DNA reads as TGCGCCAGCAGTACAAGCGGGGGGGCAGATACGCAGTATTTT. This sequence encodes CASSTSGGADTQYF.

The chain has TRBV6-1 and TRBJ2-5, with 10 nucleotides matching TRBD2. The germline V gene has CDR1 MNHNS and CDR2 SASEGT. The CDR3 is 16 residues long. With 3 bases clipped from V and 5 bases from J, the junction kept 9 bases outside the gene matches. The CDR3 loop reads CASSEFQRGGRETQYF. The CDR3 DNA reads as TGTGCCAGCAGTGAGTTCCAGCGGGGGGGCAGGGAGACCCAGTACTTC.

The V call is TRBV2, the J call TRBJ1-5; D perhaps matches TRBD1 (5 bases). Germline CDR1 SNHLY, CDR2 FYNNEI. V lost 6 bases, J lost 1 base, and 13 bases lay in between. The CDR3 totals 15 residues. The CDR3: CASSGGRGSNQPQHF. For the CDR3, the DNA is TGTGCCAGCAGCGGGGGTAGGGGAAGCAATCAGCCCCAGCATTTT.

The CDR3 loop reads CASSKGEGVDEKLFF. In DNA, the CDR3 is TGTGCCAGCAGCAAAGGGGAGGGGGTAGATGAAAAACTGTTTTTT. The V and J genes are TRBV21-1 and TRBJ1-4. TRBV21-1 is an annotated pseudogene. This CDR3 is 15 amino acids long.

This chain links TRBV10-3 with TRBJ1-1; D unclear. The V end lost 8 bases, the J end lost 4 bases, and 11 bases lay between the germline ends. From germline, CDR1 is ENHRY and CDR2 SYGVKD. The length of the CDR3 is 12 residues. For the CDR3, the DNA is TGTGCCATCTCCCACAGACCCACTGAAGCTTTCTTT. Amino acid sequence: CAISHRPTEAFF.

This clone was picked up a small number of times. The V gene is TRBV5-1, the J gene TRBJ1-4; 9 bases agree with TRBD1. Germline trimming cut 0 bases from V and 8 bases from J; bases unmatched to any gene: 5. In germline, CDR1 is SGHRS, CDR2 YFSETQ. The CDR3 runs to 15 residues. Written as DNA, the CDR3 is TGCGCCAGCAGCTTGGACGGGACAGGGTACGAAAAACTGTTTTTT. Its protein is CASSLDGTGYEKLFF. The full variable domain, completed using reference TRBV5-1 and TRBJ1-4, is KAGVTQTPRYLIKTRGQQVTLSCSPISGHRSVSWYQQTPGQGLQFLFEYFSETQRNKGNFPGRFSGRQFSNSRSEMNVSTLELGDSALYLCASSLDGTGYEKLFFGSGTQLSVL.

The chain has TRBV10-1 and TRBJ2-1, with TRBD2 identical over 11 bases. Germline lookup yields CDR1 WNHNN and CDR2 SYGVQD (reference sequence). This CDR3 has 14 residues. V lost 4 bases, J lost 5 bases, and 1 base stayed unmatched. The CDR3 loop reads CASSASGRHNEQFF. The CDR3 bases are TGCGCCAGCAGTGCTAGCGGGAGGCACAATGAGCAGTTCTTC.

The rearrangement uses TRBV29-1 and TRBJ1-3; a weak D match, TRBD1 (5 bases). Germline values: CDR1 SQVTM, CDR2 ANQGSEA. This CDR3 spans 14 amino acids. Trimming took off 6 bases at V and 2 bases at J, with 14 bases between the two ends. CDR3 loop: CSVLGGMAGNTIYF. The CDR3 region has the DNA TGCAGCGTACTCGGGGGAATGGCTGGAAACACCATATATTTT.

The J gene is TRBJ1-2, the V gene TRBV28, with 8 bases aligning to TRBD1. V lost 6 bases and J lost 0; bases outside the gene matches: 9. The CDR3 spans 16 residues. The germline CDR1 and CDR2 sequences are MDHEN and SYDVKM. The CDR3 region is CASRRPGTGSNYGYTF. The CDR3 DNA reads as TGTGCCAGCAGACGTCCCGGGACAGGTTCTAACTATGGCTACACCTTC.

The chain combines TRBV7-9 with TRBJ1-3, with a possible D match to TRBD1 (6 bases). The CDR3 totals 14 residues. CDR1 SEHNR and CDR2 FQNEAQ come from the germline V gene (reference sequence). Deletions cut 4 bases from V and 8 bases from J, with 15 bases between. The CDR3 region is CASSSPGARDTIYF. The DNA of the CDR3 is TGTGCCAGCAGCTCTCCAGGGGCACGGGACACCATATATTTT.

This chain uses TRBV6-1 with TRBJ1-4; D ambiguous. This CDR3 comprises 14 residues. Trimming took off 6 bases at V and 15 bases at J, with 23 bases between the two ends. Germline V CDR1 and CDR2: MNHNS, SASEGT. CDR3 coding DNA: TGTGCCAGCAGCGCCGACTGGCGCTCGGTTTTGATGTTTTTT. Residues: CASSADWRSVLMFF.

The CDR3 spells CSGLGQGSSYNEQFF. CDR3 nucleotide sequence: TGCAGCGGATTGGGACAGGGGAGCTCCTACAATGAGCAGTTCTTC. The chain links TRBV29-1 to TRBJ2-1; 10 bases map to TRBD1. Germline CDR1 is SQVTM and CDR2 is ANQGSEA. J was trimmed by 0 bases and V by 7 bases; bases with no gene match: 6. The CDR3 totals 15 residues.